Shown below are 10 T cell receptor beta chains from a single sample sequenced in a study of control samples from healthy donors and cancer patients. Sequenced by immunoSEQ multiplex PCR; TCRdb stores in-frame clones only, minus some. Seen here are fewer than 90,000 clones, 85% to 95% observed once, and the top ten hold around 6.4%. Material for sequencing was blood. Receptors were obtained from a woman between 35 and 50 years old in good health.

A single count supports this clone. The V call is TRBV5-6, the J call TRBJ2-3; 9 bases are a match to TRBD1. Germline V gene lookup returns CDR1 SGHDT and CDR2 YYEEEE. The length of the CDR3 is 16 residues. Unmatched junction bases numbered 4, after V lost 0 bases and J lost 2 bases. CDR3 DNA sequence: TGTGCCAGCAGCTTGGGCGGGACAGGGCACACAGATACGCAGTATTTT. Translation gives CASSLGGTGHTDTQYF.

V and J are TRBV10-3 and TRBJ2-4; tentatively, D is TRBD2 (5 bases). The CDR3 sequence is 15 residues long. From germline, CDR1 is ENHRY and CDR2 SYGVKD. V gave up 2 bases and J gave up 3 bases, with 11 bases separating them. For the CDR3, the DNA is TGTGCCATCAGTGAGACTAGTTATGGCAAAAACATTCAGTACTTC. Amino acids: CAISETSYGKNIQYF.

The V call is TRBV27, the J call TRBJ2-5; the D gene could be TRBD1 or TRBD2 (5 bases each). This CDR3 comprises 13 residues. Looked up from germline, CDR1 is MNHEY and CDR2 is SMNVEV (reference sequence). The V and J ends lost 2 bases and 6 bases respectively, with 10 bases between them. CDR3 in DNA: TGTGCCAGCAGTTTAGGGGGTTTAAAGACCCAGTACTTC. Translated: CASSLGGLKTQYF.

The count of this clone is one. This chain joins TRBV9 and TRBJ2-3, with 7 positions matching TRBD2. Germline V gene lookup returns CDR1 SGDLS and CDR2 YYNGEE. The CDR3 length is 14 residues. V shed 0 bases, J shed 5 bases, and the junction held 3 bases outside the gene matches. The CDR3, as DNA: TGTGCCAGCAGCGTAGGAGCGGGGAGAGATACGCAGTATTTT. It specifies CASSVGAGRDTQYF.

The CDR3 bases are TGTGCCAGCAGTTCATCCGACAGGGGGTATAATTCACCCCTCCACTTT. Its protein is CASSSSDRGYNSPLHF. The J gene is TRBJ1-6, the V gene TRBV6-5, with TRBD1 matching 9 bases. Looked up from germline, CDR1 is MNHEY and CDR2 is SVGAGI. J was trimmed by 4 bases and V by 4 bases; bases with no gene match: 5. The CDR3 spans 16 residues.

This rearrangement joins TRBV12-5 to TRBJ1-1; D perhaps matches TRBD1 (6 bases). The CDR3 spans 14 residues. Germline CDR1 is LGHNT and CDR2 is FRNRAP. Trimming took 8 bases from V and 1 from J, leaving 14 bases between them. The CDR3 protein is CASMPGHKNTEAFF. CDR3 bases: TGTGCTAGTATGCCGGGACACAAGAACACTGAAGCTTTCTTT. The whole variable domain, filled in from reference TRBV12-5 and TRBJ1-1, reads DARVTQTPRHKVTEMGQEVTMRCQPILGHNTVFWYRQTMMQGLELLAYFRNRAPLDDSGMPKDRFSAEMPDATLATLKIQPSEPRDSAVYFCASMPGHKNTEAFFGQGTRLTVV.

The CDR3 bases are TGTGCCAGCAGCATCAGCTACGAGCAGTACTTC. Protein sequence: CASSISYEQYF. The chain employs TRBV5-4 and TRBJ2-7; D call uncertain. Germline CDR1 is SGHNT and CDR2 is YYREEE (reference sequence). The CDR3 is 11 residues long. V lost 4 bases to trimming and J lost 3 bases, with 5 bases between them.

This sequence joins TRBV6-6 and TRBJ1-2, with D perhaps matching TRBD1 (6 bases). CDR3 length equals 14 residues. Trimming cost V 2 bases and J 6 bases, with 13 bases left between them. Germline assignment: CDR1 MNHNY and CDR2 SVGAGI (reference sequence). The CDR3 DNA reads TGTGCCAGCAGTTACAGGCAGGGGAAGGATGGCTACACCTTC. This translates into CASSYRQGKDGYTF.

The chain combines TRBV15 with TRBJ2-3; D tentatively reads TRBD1 or TRBD2 (6 bases each). V was trimmed by 0 bases and J by 6 bases, leaving 10 bases between them. CDR3 length equals 14 residues. CDR1 and CDR2 (germline): LNHNV, YYDKDF (reference sequence). The CDR3, as DNA: TGTGCCACCAGCAGAGATGGGGGGCCCGATACGCAGTATTTT. As protein: CATSRDGGPDTQYF.

This chain joins TRBV10-3 and TRBJ2-7, with 9 bases identical to TRBD1. The V segment lost 3 bases and the J segment 7 bases; nucleotides outside the gene matches: 19. The CDR3 extends over 18 amino acids. CDR1 ENHRY and CDR2 SYGVKD come from the germline V gene. The CDR3 protein is CAISEGTGTGMALREQYF. CDR3 nucleotide sequence: TGTGCCATCAGTGAAGGGACAGGGACTGGAATGGCTCTACGAGAGCAGTACTTC.